This T cell receptor beta chain emerged from a study of post-analysis software for immune sequencing data. Study overall: Both relapsing-remitting and secondary progressive multiple sclerosis featured among the disease courses, as did progressive-relapsing multiple sclerosis. Study outcomes and limitations: Samples made in the same batch grouped tightly together by F measure. Controls had significantly higher normalized Chao1 diversity than multiple sclerosis patients. With TRBV5-6, TRBV5-1 and TRBV20-1 included, 4 or 5 TRBV segments were more frequent in patients than in controls.

The CDR3 runs 18 residues. Germline CDR1 MGHRA, CDR2 YSYEKL. Trimming removed 1 base from V and 0 bases from J; junction bases left unmatched: 6. A note on this clonotype: Its target is unknown.

Unique molecular identifiers were carried by the TCR beta cDNA libraries. cDNA molecules numbering approximately 500,000 came from approximately 1 to 10 million T cells. MiXCR was run by TCRdb on the PCR reads, yielding one entry per CDR3 protein. The sample lists 750,000 to 900,000 distinct CDR3 sequences, around 45% occurring once. The sequenced sample consisted of blood. The chain combines TRBV4-1 with TRBJ2-2; 9 positions agree with TRBD2. The origin of this receptor is a girl between 5 and 17 years old with multiple sclerosis. This chain's CDR3 is CASSQGGSSGANTGELFF. CDR3 nucleotides: TGCGCCAGCAGCCAAGGGGGTTCTAGCGGGGCGAACACCGGGGAGCTGTTTTTT.